The T cell receptor beta chain under discussion was sequenced for a study of T cells after yellow fever vaccination. Study-wide results and limits: Most primary-vaccination clones reappeared after the booster (approximately 96% CD4, about 90% CD8).

As to this clonotype: The antigen remains undetermined.

TCRdb itself ran the 5' RACE reads through MiXCR, one entry per CDR3 protein. This sample has 450,000 to 550,000 distinct CDR3 sequences, with 20% to 25% found just once. The V gene's germline CDR1 is SGHVS and CDR2 FNYEAQ. V gave up 5 bases and J gave up 1 base, with 10 bases separating them. The CDR3 runs to 14 residues. The clonotype comes from a man between 18 and 29 years old who received the YFV17D yellow fever vaccine. The chain has TRBV7-6 and TRBJ2-3; D may be TRBD2 (6 bases). The specimen comprised PBMCs, sampled around 3 weeks after the first yellow fever vaccination. Here the CDR3 DNA reads TGTGCCAGCAGCGGGAGCGGGCGCACAGATACGCAGTATTTT. This encodes CASSGSGRTDTQYF.